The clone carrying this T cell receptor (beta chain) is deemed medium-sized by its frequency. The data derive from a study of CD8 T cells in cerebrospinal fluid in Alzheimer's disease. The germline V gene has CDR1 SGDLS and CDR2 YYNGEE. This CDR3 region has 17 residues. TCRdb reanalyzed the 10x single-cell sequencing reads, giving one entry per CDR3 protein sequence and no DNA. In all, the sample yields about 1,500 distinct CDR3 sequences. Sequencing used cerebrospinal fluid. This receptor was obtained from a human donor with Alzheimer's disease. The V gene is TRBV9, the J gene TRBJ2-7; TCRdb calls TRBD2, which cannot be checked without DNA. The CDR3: CASSVRPSGSGRYEQYF.